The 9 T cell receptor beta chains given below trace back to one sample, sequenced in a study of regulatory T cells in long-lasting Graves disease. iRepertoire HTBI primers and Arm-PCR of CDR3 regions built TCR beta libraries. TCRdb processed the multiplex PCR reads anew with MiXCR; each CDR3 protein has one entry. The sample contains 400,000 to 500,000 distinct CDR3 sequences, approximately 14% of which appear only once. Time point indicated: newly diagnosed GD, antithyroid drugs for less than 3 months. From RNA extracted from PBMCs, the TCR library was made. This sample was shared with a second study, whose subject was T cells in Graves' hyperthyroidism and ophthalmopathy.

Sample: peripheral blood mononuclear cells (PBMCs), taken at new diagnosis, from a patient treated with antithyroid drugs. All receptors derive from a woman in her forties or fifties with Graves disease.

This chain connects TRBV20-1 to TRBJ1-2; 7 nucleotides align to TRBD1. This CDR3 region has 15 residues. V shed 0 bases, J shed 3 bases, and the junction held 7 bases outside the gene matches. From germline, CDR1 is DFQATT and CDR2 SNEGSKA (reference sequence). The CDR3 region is CSARDSSGGDYGYTF. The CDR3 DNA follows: TGCAGTGCTAGAGATAGTTCAGGGGGTGACTATGGCTACACCTTC.

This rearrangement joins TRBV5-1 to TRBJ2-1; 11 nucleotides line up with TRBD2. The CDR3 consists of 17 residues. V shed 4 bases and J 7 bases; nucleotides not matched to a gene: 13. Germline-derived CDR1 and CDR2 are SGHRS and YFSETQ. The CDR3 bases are TGCGCCAGCAGCCCGGGGACTAGCGGAATCTTCGGGAATGAGCAGTTCTTC. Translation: CASSPGTSGIFGNEQFF.

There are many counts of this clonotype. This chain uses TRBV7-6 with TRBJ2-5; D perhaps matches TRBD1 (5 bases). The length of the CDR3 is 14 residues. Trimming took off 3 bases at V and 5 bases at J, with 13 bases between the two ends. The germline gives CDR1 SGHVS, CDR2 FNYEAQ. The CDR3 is CASSFRQGSETQYF. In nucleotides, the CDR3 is TGTGCCAGCAGCTTTAGGCAGGGTTCGGAGACCCAGTACTTC.

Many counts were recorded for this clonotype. CDR3 sequence reads: CAWSTNLERGEAFF. The CDR3 coding sequence is TGTGCCTGGAGTACCAACTTAGAAAGGGGTGAAGCTTTCTTT. The chain has TRBV30 and TRBJ1-1, with TRBD1 as a possible D gene (5 bases). CDR1 and CDR2 (germline): GTSNPN, SVGIG (reference sequence). This CDR3 is 14 amino acids long. V was cut by 2 bases and J by 7 bases, with 17 bases left in between.

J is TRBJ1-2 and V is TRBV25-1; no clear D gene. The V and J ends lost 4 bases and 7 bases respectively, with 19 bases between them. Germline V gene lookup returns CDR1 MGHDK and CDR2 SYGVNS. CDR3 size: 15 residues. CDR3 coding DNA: TGTGCCAGCAGTGCTCGGGTCGGAGGGTCGGGTGGCTACACCTTC. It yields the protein CASSARVGGSGGYTF.

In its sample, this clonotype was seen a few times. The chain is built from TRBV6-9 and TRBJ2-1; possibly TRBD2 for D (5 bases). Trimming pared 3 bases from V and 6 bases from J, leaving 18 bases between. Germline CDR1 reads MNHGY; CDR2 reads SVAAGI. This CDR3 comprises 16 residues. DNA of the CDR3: TGTGCCAGCAGTTACTCTGGACTGGTGACGGGCAATGAGCAGTTCTTC. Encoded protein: CASSYSGLVTGNEQFF.

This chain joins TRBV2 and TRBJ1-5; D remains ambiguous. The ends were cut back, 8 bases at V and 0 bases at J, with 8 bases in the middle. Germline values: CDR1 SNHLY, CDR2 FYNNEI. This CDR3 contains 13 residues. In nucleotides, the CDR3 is TGTGCCAGCCCTTCTGATAGCAATCAGCCCCAGCATTTT. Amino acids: CASPSDSNQPQHF. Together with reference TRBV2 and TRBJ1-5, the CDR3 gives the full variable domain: EPEVTQTPSHQVTQMGQEVILRCVPISNHLYFYWYRQILGQKVEFLVSFYNNEISEKSEIFDDQFSVERPDGSNFTLKIRSTKLEDSAMYFCASPSDSNQPQHFGDGTRLSIL.

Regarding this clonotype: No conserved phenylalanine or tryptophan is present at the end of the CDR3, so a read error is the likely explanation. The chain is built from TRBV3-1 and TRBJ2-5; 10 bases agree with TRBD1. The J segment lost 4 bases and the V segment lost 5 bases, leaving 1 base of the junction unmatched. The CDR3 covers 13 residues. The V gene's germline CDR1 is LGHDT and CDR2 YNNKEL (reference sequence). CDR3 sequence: CASSWDRGETQYS. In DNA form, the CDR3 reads TGTGCCAGCAGCTGGGACAGGGGAGAGACCCAGTACTCC.

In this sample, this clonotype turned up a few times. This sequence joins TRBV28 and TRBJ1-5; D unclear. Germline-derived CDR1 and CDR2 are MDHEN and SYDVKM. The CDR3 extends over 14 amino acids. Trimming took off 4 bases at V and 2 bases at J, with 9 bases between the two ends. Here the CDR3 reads CASSWQVRNQPQHF. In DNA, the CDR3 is TGTGCCAGCAGTTGGCAGGTTCGCAATCAGCCCCAGCATTTT.